Below, 5 T cell receptor beta chains from the same sample are listed, as sequenced in a study of response to subunit inactivated influenza vaccine (dated by TCRdb to the late 2010s). The library was produced with RT-PCR. The sequencer was an Illumina HiSeq 2500. TCRdb applied fastp at Q25 and MiXCR to the public reads, then kept only in-frame beta chains. One record per CDR3 amino acid sequence lists the most common genes and DNA. This sample has 150,000 to 200,000 distinct CDR3 sequences in its table, and about 12% of those were observed once. The ten top clones hold approximately 30% of the sample. The same data also contributed to another study, on T cells expressing NK-cell markers. The second investigation adds: The TCR beta cDNA libraries were made using 5'RACE template switching, a step that added both a universal primer site and unique molecular identifiers.

The material sequenced was CD8+ T cells sorted from PBMCs, taken 11 to 12 days after vaccination. The receptors derive from a man over 45 who received an inactivated influenza vaccine. Donor details come from another sample of the same person, matched by shared clones.

The chain joins TRBV10-2 to TRBJ2-2; 8 nucleotides agree with TRBD2. Germline lookup yields CDR1 WSHSY and CDR2 SAAADI. V trimming: 7 bases; J trimming: 3 bases; junction bases outside the gene matches: 4. The CDR3 totals 14 residues. The DNA of the CDR3 is TGCGCCAGCACGGGGGGGGCCTACACCGGGGAGCTGTTTTTT. Translated: CASTGGAYTGELFF.

Only a few counts were recorded for this clonotype. This chain uses TRBV5-1 with TRBJ2-2; 8 nucleotides match TRBD2. Germline-derived CDR1 and CDR2 are SGHRS and YFSETQ. CDR3 length: 17 residues. J gave up 6 bases and V 4 bases, and 14 bases lay outside the gene matches. The CDR3 sequence: CASSGLTAGAASGELFF. The CDR3 DNA sequence: TGCGCCAGCAGCGGACTCACAGCGGGAGCGGCATCCGGGGAGCTGTTTTTT.

This sequence joins TRBV11-2 and TRBJ2-3; maybe TRBD2 (7 bases). Germline V gives CDR1 SGHAT, CDR2 FQNNGV. V lost 4 bases and J lost 2, with 16 bases in between. This CDR3 has 16 residues. The CDR3 DNA is TGTGCCAGCAGCTACACCCTCGGGGGGCTCACAGATACGCAGTATTTT. The encoded protein is CASSYTLGGLTDTQYF.

This clonotype was detected many times. The gene calls are TRBV28 and TRBJ2-5; D uncertain. The CDR3 consists of 13 residues. Trimming shortened V by 5 bases and J by 7 bases, and 14 bases separated the two germline ends. From germline, CDR1 is MDHEN and CDR2 SYDVKM. The CDR3 region is CASSPVGMGTQYF. The CDR3 DNA reads TGTGCCAGCAGTCCCGTAGGGATGGGGACCCAGTACTTC. The entire variable domain, with the rest obtained from reference TRBV28 and TRBJ2-5, is as follows: DVKVTQSSRYLVKRTGEKVFLECVQDMDHENMFWYRQDPGLGLRLIYFSYDVKMKEKGDIPEGYSVSREKKERFSLILESASTNQTSMYLCASSPVGMGTQYFGPGTRLLVL.

The chain combines TRBV6-1 with TRBJ2-1, with 9 bases fitting TRBD1. The length of the CDR3 is 16 residues. V lost 2 bases and J lost 7; bases outside the gene matches: 9. CDR1 and CDR2 from the germline V gene are MNHNS and SASEGT. CDR3 amino acids: CASSETPGQGGNEQFF. The CDR3 nucleotides are TGTGCCAGCAGTGAAACCCCGGGACAGGGAGGGAATGAGCAGTTCTTC.